This TCR beta chain was captured by sequencing in a study of T cell changes during pregnancy in multiple sclerosis. Unmatched junction bases numbered 5, after V lost 0 bases and J lost 4 bases. CDR3 length equals 15 residues. The V gene's germline CDR1 is SGHRS and CDR2 YFSETQ. TCRdb's copy holds only in-frame clones and misses some; the assay was immunoSEQ multiplex PCR. This table has some 60,000 clones, about 92% appearing once. Sample: peripheral blood, taken after pregnancy. The chain joins TRBV5-1 to TRBJ2-3; TRBD2 aligns across 7 bases. The clonotype comes from a female donor with multiple sclerosis, enrolled in a pregnancy study. The CDR3 coding sequence is TGCGCCAGCAGCTTGGGAGCTAGCGGATCAGATACGCAGTATTTT. Amino acids: CASSLGASGSDTQYF.